The 10 T cell receptor beta chains given below trace back to one sample, sequenced in a study of shared clonotypes between healthy human individuals. Data came from immunoSEQ multiplex PCR; TCRdb stores just in-frame clones and leaves some out. The data hold more than 850,000 clones, with 70% to 80% observed a single time. The sequencing input was memory CD4+ T cells from PBMCs. Subset indicated: CD45RA-negative fraction. These receptors were collected from a man aged 18 to 30 in good health. Some clones in this sample may be carry-over from other donors' samples.

This clone was seen more than once but under ten times. This chain connects TRBV5-1 to TRBJ2-3; D is possibly TRBD1 (6 bases). Trimming pared 0 bases from V and 1 base from J, leaving 12 bases between. There are 16 residues in the CDR3. Germline lookup yields CDR1 SGHRS and CDR2 YFSETQ. CDR3 DNA: TGCGCCAGCAGCTTGGGCCCCCGGACAGGCACAGATACGCAGTATTTT. Its translation: CASSLGPRTGTDTQYF.

Only a few counts were recorded for this clone. This rearrangement joins TRBV28 to TRBJ2-2; D uncertain. The CDR3 spans 13 residues. Between the trimmed V and J ends, which lost 4 bases and 8 bases, there was a span of 11 bases. From germline, CDR1 is MDHEN and CDR2 SYDVKM. The CDR3 protein is CASSSYLGGELFF. As DNA, the CDR3 is TGTGCCAGCAGTTCGTACTTAGGGGGGGAGCTGTTTTTT.

This chain connects TRBV19 to TRBJ1-3, with 7 bases lining up with TRBD1. CDR1 LNHDA and CDR2 SQIVND come from the germline V gene (reference sequence). J lost 0 bases, V lost 9 bases, and 2 bases had no gene match. This CDR3 region has 13 residues. As DNA, the CDR3 is TGTGCCAGCGGGACAGACTCTGGAAACACCATATATTTT. This encodes CASGTDSGNTIYF.

The V call is TRBV4-2, the J call TRBJ1-1, with D perhaps matching TRBD1 (5 bases). Germline-derived CDR1 and CDR2 are LGHNA and YNFKEQ. Trimming stripped 0 bases from V and 6 bases from J, with 11 bases between. CDR3 length: 14 residues. CDR3 in amino acids: CASSQEVAGAEAFF. CDR3 sequence (DNA): TGTGCCAGCAGCCAAGAGGTTGCGGGGGCTGAAGCTTTCTTT.

The chain has TRBV30 and TRBJ1-6; the D gene is possibly TRBD1 (6 bases). The V end lost 1 base, the J end lost 9 bases, and 13 bases lay between the germline ends. The CDR3 has 14 amino acids. Germline assignment: CDR1 GTSNPN and CDR2 SVGIG (reference sequence). DNA for the CDR3: TGTGCCTGGAGTGACGGACAGCCTGGTTCACCCCTCCACTTT. Its translation is CAWSDGQPGSPLHF.

The gene calls are TRBV5-1 and TRBJ1-4; the D is unclear. Germline CDR1 reads SGHRS; CDR2 reads YFSETQ. Trimming took 3 bases from V and 5 from J, leaving 20 bases between them. The CDR3 runs 17 residues. As DNA, the CDR3 is TGCGCCAGCAGCTCGAATAAAGGAGTGTGGGGAAATGAAAAACTGTTTTTT. Its translation is CASSSNKGVWGNEKLFF. Supplemented by reference TRBV5-1 and TRBJ1-4, the full variable domain reads KAGVTQTPRYLIKTRGQQVTLSCSPISGHRSVSWYQQTPGQGLQFLFEYFSETQRNKGNFPGRFSGRQFSNSRSEMNVSTLELGDSALYLCASSSNKGVWGNEKLFFGSGTQLSVL.

The chain carries TRBV29-1 and TRBJ2-7; 7 bases map to TRBD1. The germline CDR1 and CDR2 sequences are SQVTM and ANQGSEA. Trimming took 1 base from V and 4 from J; bases not matched to a gene: 10. The CDR3 is 15 residues long. CDR3 sequence (DNA): TGCAGCGTTGAAGCAAAACAGGGGCGTACTTACGAGCAGTACTTC. This gives the protein CSVEAKQGRTYEQYF.

The rearrangement joins TRBV19 to TRBJ2-2, with TRBD2 as a possible D gene (5 bases). CDR1 is LNHDA and CDR2 is SQIVND in the germline V gene (reference sequence). The ends were cut back, 3 bases at V and 0 bases at J, with 8 bases in the middle. The CDR3 extends over 15 amino acids. The CDR3 protein is CASSITRANTGELFF. CDR3 nucleotide sequence: TGTGCCAGTAGTATTACGCGGGCGAACACCGGGGAGCTGTTTTTT.

The CDR3 DNA follows: TGTGCCAGCTCACAAGAAAAACAGGGCCCTCGTTACAAGCAGTACTTC. Protein product: CASSQEKQGPRYKQYF. The chain couples TRBV18 to TRBJ2-7; D might be TRBD1 (6 bases). Germline-derived CDR1 and CDR2 are KGHSH and LQKENI. The CDR3 runs 16 residues. Trimming left V 4 bases short and J 8 bases short, with 24 bases between.

DNA for the CDR3: TGTGCCAGCAGCCAAGTAGCTAGCGGGAGGTTGGGCTGGTCCTACGAGCAGTACTTC. Its translation: CASSQVASGRLGWSYEQYF. The chain recombines TRBV4-2 with TRBJ2-7, with 11 bases identical to TRBD2. The CDR3 is made up of 19 amino acids. The V and J ends lost 1 base and 1 base, in that order; junction bases with no gene match: 12. CDR1 and CDR2 from the germline V gene are LGHNA and YNFKEQ.